This TCR beta chain was recorded in a study of cytomegalovirus exposure and HLA in healthy donors (dated by TCRdb to about 2017). Regarding the complete study: An earlier analysis of several hundred of the donors reported more than 250 Gb of sequence data and 117 million unique TCR beta sequences from around 200 million T cells. Class I and class II HLA loci were covered by the typing at four-digit resolution. An early release covering around 630 HLA-typed donors comprised about 290 gigabases of sequencing data and 65 million to 100 million unique TCR sequences. Typing coverage differed by locus: A, B, C, DRB1 and DQB1 were typed in roughly 620-630 donors, DQA1 in roughly 500, DPA1 in 600 to 610, and DPB1 in around 490. Among about 370 genotyped donors of the cohort, an average of approximately 240,000 unique TCR beta nucleotide sequences was sequenced per donor, of which about 19% were non-productive. The study aimed to test whether signatures of past pathogen exposure could be identified by cataloging public T cell receptors. To decide whether each TCR beta V gene segment behaved as functional or pseudogenic, an earlier analysis of fewer than 750 of the donors relied on high-throughput TCR beta sequencing. Four or five DR-DQ haplotypes were treated as single units for association and clustering because of strong linkage in the cohort. Using immunosequencing, the study profiled T cell repertoires from 500 to 800 subjects and related those repertoires to cytomegalovirus serostatus. All discovery cohort repertoires had been generated on a single sequencing platform. Of the roughly 390 genotyped donors, approximately 83% fell in the genetic ancestry cluster associated with self-reported Caucasian donors. High-throughput TCR immunosequencing, statistical association of individual TCRs with disease status, and machine learning were combined to predict cytomegalovirus infection status. Donor age, sex, ethnicity and CMV serostatus were compiled together with the repertoire data. In addition to the first cohort of approximately 650 subjects, a separate validation cohort of over 90 different subjects was used. A later analysis re-analyzed previously published TCR beta repertoires from 500 to 700 donors and added high-resolution HLA genotyping to study TCR occurrence patterns. Rather than using new phenotypic data, the later analysis identified candidate immune exposures from TCR beta sequences and from how often those sequences occurred across donors. Genome-wide SNP genotypes for about 60% of the roughly 670 donors were used in a later genetic analysis, which treated that subset as a discovery cohort.

The cohort was made up of approximately 670 healthy bone marrow donors. At the time of sampling, every cohort member was nominally healthy, though immune exposures that went unrecorded were likely present. The donor tested CMV seropositive and was one of the 289 seropositive cohort members. Each donor provided a peripheral blood sample, and peripheral blood mononuclear cells were used for TCR beta sequencing. The Qiagen DNeasy Blood Extraction Kit was used to extract genomic DNA from the blood cell samples. As regards this clone: Its antigen is unknown. Base quality data are lacking; no much larger clone is found one base away.

The method behind the library was the immunoSEQ multiplex PCR assay. For the multiplex PCR, a mixture combining 60 forward primers for TCR Vbeta segments and 13 reverse primers for TCR Jbeta segments was used. A multiplex PCR assay on genomic DNA amplified the CDR3 region of rearranged TCR beta genes. Amplified TCR beta libraries were sequenced as 87-base-pair reads on the Illumina HiSeq System. As for the authors' bioinformatics: In a later analysis, 77 million or so unique TCR beta chains were counted across the roughly 610 repertoires, and around 10 million of these chains were shared by at least two donors. Raw reads were error-corrected and collapsed into unique sequences by a nearest-neighbor algorithm in which closely related sequences were merged to remove PCR and sequencing errors. To assign V, D and J gene segments, CDR3 sequences were aligned to IMGT reference sequences. For a sequence to be retained, a match of at least six nucleotides was required to both a V gene segment and a J gene segment. A rearrangement counted as productive if the CDR3 had no stop codons and remained in frame with V and J, and every other rearrangement counted as non-productive. CDR3 was defined according to IMGT convention as the region running from the second conserved V-encoded cysteine to the conserved J-encoded phenylalanine. Sequences without an unambiguous match to a single V gene segment were excluded from the earlier analysis of almost 600 of the donors. In an earlier analysis of around 590 of the donors, a V segment was called functional when productive rearrangements were above 56.7%, and segregating when the standard deviation between donors exceeded 5%. To diagnose cytomegalovirus status from the catalog of TCR beta chain sequences, a statistical classification framework was built. In a later analysis, V and J genes were assigned by comparing TCR nucleotide sequences against IMGT/GENE-DB human TR gene sequences. A later analysis assigned CDR3 sequences and most-parsimonious VDJ recombination scenarios with the TCRdist pipeline. In a later analysis, every TCR beta chain was defined by the combination of its CDR3 amino acid sequence and its V-gene family, and reads without a unique V-gene family were dropped. To address suspected cross-contamination and a sequencing artifact, a later analysis removed over 500 highly shared, low-generation-probability nucleotide sequences. For each public chain, a later analysis derived a clonal expansion index from normalized ranks of inferred template counts within each repertoire. In a later analysis, generation probabilities were computed using a VDJ recombination model fitted to out-of-frame rearrangements, and the results were checked against IGoR. Hypergeometric tests were used in a later analysis to score TCR-TCR, TCR-HLA and TCR-CMV co-occurrence, with a repertoire-size bias correction applied to the TCR pairs. A later analysis estimated false discovery rates by permuting HLA or CMV assignments 20 times. In a later analysis, co-occurring TCRs were grouped using DBSCAN, and TCRdist sequence similarity was added for clustering within HLA-allele-positive subsets. Co-occurrence clustering excluded repertoires with fewer than 30,000 or more than 120,000 public chains, plus five with anomalous nucleotide sharing. The table was pulled from immuneACCESS by TCRdb, which kept in-frame rearrangements only. Such tables lose some clones; where checked, under half of the loss comes from unresolved V genes, and the rest has no known cause. V, J and clone size reflect that table, while D and trimming were determined from the DNA. In this sample the table shows 140,000 to 150,000 clones, 79% of which occur a single time. The ten top clones hold about 6.7% of the sample.

The CDR3 contains 15 residues, cysteine and phenylalanine counted. Just the 45-base CDR3 DNA is kept, in frame starting at base 1. For CDR1 and CDR2, the germline V gene lists SGHVS and FNYEAQ. Unmatched junction bases come to 14, with V trimmed by 5 bases and J by 8 bases. On the study overall, not on this receptor specifically: When HLA alleles, especially DR and DQ, strongly co-occurred, attributing TCR associations to individual alleles was difficult. A later analysis associated approximately 17,000 TCR beta sequences with specific HLA alleles at a false discovery rate of 0.05. In a later analysis, TCR association rates were found to vary across HLA loci, with the most associated TCRs seen for DRB1 alleles and the fewest for HLA-C alleles. For the cohort, immune exposure information was limited to CMV serostatus. Compared with equally common non-associated chains, HLA-associated TCR beta chains in a later analysis were more clonally expanded and had lower generation probabilities. A later analysis reported that several top co-occurrence clusters appeared linked to parvovirus B19, influenza, CMV and Epstein-Barr virus. The earlier analysis of approximately 590 of the donors excluded fewer than 20 rarely observed V segments, including chromosome 9 orphons, because counts were too low. Correlated functional status among segregating V segments might be attributable to linkage disequilibrium, but an unknown experimental factor could not be ruled out. The study gave a list of some 150 TCR beta chains associated with cytomegalovirus. The sequencing pipeline was judged likely to have produced a cluster of highly shared sequence variants as a technical artifact. Some IMGT-functional V segments, including TRBV6-2 and TRBV6-3, could not be distinguished by the 87-base-pair reads and were therefore excluded. While some public TCRs were present in many individuals, most TCR sequences turned up only very rarely across donors. The authors suggested that the approach could potentially be extended to other disease states and immunological phenotypes. In vitro tests confirmed that a few of the cytomegalovirus-associated TCR beta chains recognize cytomegalovirus antigens. A further reported finding was that TCR beta sequences accurately predicted the HLA-A and HLA-B alleles for most subjects in the first cohort. Most CMV-associated TCR beta chains appeared to be HLA-restricted in a later analysis, and the HLA associations seemed to be driven largely by CMV exposure. In a later genetic analysis, a missense DCLRE1C variant was associated with V-gene and J-gene trimming of TCR beta chains, and the association was replicated in an independent cohort. Compared with the approximately 700-donor mean, donors in an Asian-associated ancestry cluster had fewer N-insertions in productive TCRs, according to a later genetic analysis. Because HLA typing was missing for some donors at each locus, association tests included only the typed subset. The cohort was sequenced for TCR beta chains only, and without alpha or paired-chain data the features that could be detected were limited. The presence/absence analyses assumed that sequencing depth was roughly uniform across donors, and that assumption may not be true. In an earlier analysis of around 600 of the donors, most TCR beta V segments were observed in productive rearrangements about 90% or about 30% of the time, broadly matching IMGT annotations. Cytomegalovirus status was reported to be diagnosed by the classifier with high specificity and sensitivity in both the original and validation cohorts.

The TCR sequence derives from a woman aged 40-49 years in good health and CMV-seropositive. The rearrangement combines TRBV7-6 with TRBJ1-2, with TRBD1 identical over 7 junction bases. The material sequenced was PBMCs. The DNA is TGTGCCAGCAGCCCCAGACAGGGAGTGGACGGCGGCTACACCTTC. Translated, it gives CASSPRQGVDGGYTF.